A single sample gave rise to the 27 T cell receptor beta chains below, sequenced in a study of blood T cell repertoires in COVID-19. Only in-frame clones appear in the TCRdb table, and some are missing; sequencing was by immunoSEQ multiplex PCR. The sample lists 220,000 or so clones, about 91% seen once, with approximately 15% in the top ten. The sequenced material came from PBMCs or T cells enriched from blood (not recorded which). These TCRs come from a woman between 45 and 65 years old with acute COVID-19.

The chain uses TRBV7-9 and TRBJ2-7; 7 bases agree with TRBD1. This CDR3 has 14 residues. Germline CDR1 and CDR2: SEHNR and FQNEAQ (reference sequence). The V and J ends lost 7 bases and 5 bases, in that order; junction bases with no gene match: 11. As DNA, the CDR3 is TGTGCCAGCATCCTGACCGGGACAGCCGACGAGCAGTACTTC. Amino acids: CASILTGTADEQYF.

J is TRBJ1-1 and V is TRBV6-6; D unclear. CDR3 length equals 13 residues. Germline V lookup: CDR1 MNHNY, CDR2 SVGAGI (reference sequence). The V end was cut by 0 bases, the J end by 0 bases, with 2 bases between. The CDR3 bases are TGTGCCAGCAGTTACTCCGTGAACACTGAAGCTTTCTTT. Translation gives CASSYSVNTEAFF.

The chain is built from TRBV18 and TRBJ1-5; D may be TRBD1 (5 bases). V was shortened by 3 bases and J by 6 bases, with 9 bases between the two germline ends. CDR1 and CDR2 from the germline V gene are KGHSH and LQKENI. This CDR3 has 13 residues. The CDR3: CASSPQGSQPQHF. The DNA of the CDR3 is TGTGCCAGCTCACCCCAGGGATCTCAGCCCCAGCATTTT.

J is TRBJ2-5 and V is TRBV29-1; possible D gene TRBD2, 5 bases. Trimming cost V 6 bases and J 2 bases, with 16 bases left between them. CDR1 is SQVTM, CDR2 ANQGSEA, per germline. The CDR3 is made up of 14 amino acids. The CDR3, as DNA: TGCAGCGTATTCCAACCGGGGATACAAGAGACCCAGTACTTC. Translated, it gives CSVFQPGIQETQYF.

The rearrangement joins TRBV5-1 to TRBJ1-2, with 9 nucleotides matching TRBD1. V was clipped by 4 bases and J by 6 bases; unmatched bases: 7. The V gene's germline CDR1 is SGHRS and CDR2 YFSETQ. CDR3 length equals 14 residues. The DNA for the CDR3 is TGCGCCAGCAGCCCCACCGGGACAGGGAATGGCTACACCTTC. Amino acids: CASSPTGTGNGYTF.

In the case of this clone: Distinct nucleotide sequences in the sample also encode this CDR3. The rearrangement links TRBV28 to TRBJ2-1; D is perhaps TRBD2 (7 bases). Trimming removed 3 bases at V and 7 bases at J, with 16 bases between. Germline loops: CDR1 MDHEN, CDR2 SYDVKM. The CDR3 has 15 residues. The CDR3 sequence: CASSFGRGAGNEQFF. The CDR3 DNA sequence: TGTGCCAGCAGTTTTGGTCGGGGGGCGGGAAATGAGCAGTTCTTC.

The V gene is TRBV3-1 (or the pseudogene TRBV3-2), the J gene TRBJ1-2, with 8 bases that match TRBD1. In germline, CDR1 is LGHDT, CDR2 YNNKEL (reference sequence). V shed 4 bases, J shed 3 bases, and the junction held 4 bases outside the gene matches. The CDR3 contains 14 residues. DNA of the CDR3: TGTGCCAGCAGCCTCATGACAGGGGACTATGGCTACACCTTC. This gives the protein CASSLMTGDYGYTF.

The chain uses TRBV3-1 (or the pseudogene TRBV3-2) and TRBJ2-7, with 10 bases that match TRBD2. Germline V gives CDR1 LGHDT, CDR2 YNNKEL (reference sequence). J gave up 2 bases and V 4 bases, and 2 bases lay outside the gene matches. This CDR3 contains 14 residues. The CDR3 coding sequence is TGTGCCAGCAGCCTAGGACTAGCGGCCTACGAGCAGTACTTC. Translated, it gives CASSLGLAAYEQYF.

The J gene is TRBJ2-6, the V gene TRBV30; weak D call: TRBD1 (5 bases). V was cut by 2 bases and J by 0 bases, with 11 bases left in between. The CDR3 has 16 amino acids. Germline values: CDR1 GTSNPN, CDR2 SVGIG (reference sequence). CDR3 sequence reads: CAWSRNRISGANVLTF. CDR3 bases: TGTGCCTGGAGTAGAAACAGGATCTCTGGGGCCAACGTCCTGACTTTC.

The chain recombines TRBV28 with TRBJ2-7, with a weak D call TRBD2 (5 bases). Germline V CDR1 and CDR2: MDHEN, SYDVKM. The length of the CDR3 is 16 residues. Trimming took 4 bases from V and 2 from J, leaving 18 bases between them. The CDR3 loop is CASSSPATRSTYEQYF. The CDR3 region has the DNA TGTGCCAGCAGTTCACCGGCCACTAGGTCGACCTACGAGCAGTACTTC. Full variable domain (rest looked up from reference TRBV28 and TRBJ2-7): DVKVTQSSRYLVKRTGEKVFLECVQDMDHENMFWYRQDPGLGLRLIYFSYDVKMKEKGDIPEGYSVSREKKERFSLILESASTNQTSMYLCASSSPATRSTYEQYFGPGTRLTVT.

This chain uses TRBV27 with TRBJ2-7; TRBD1 matches 7 bases. Germline loops: CDR1 MNHEY, CDR2 SMNVEV (reference sequence). The ends lost 6 bases at V and 4 bases at J; junction bases unmatched: 15. CDR3 length: 16 residues. CDR3 nucleotides: TGTGCCAGCAGGGGCCTAGGGGGCTCCCTTTTTTACGAGCAGTACTTC. Translating gives CASRGLGGSLFYEQYF.

This clone was observed once. J is TRBJ1-1 and V is TRBV15, with TRBD1 identical over 7 bases. Germline CDR1 LNHNV, CDR2 YYDKDF (reference sequence). Trimming at V came to 4 bases and at J to 9 bases, leaving 11 bases not matched to a gene. The CDR3 spans 14 residues. The CDR3, as DNA: TGTGCCACCAGCACCCGGGACAGCCGGAGAAAAGCTTTCTTT. It codes for CATSTRDSRRKAFF.

This chain uses TRBV2 with TRBJ1-2; 10 nucleotides line up with TRBD1. CDR1 SNHLY and CDR2 FYNNEI come from the germline V gene. CDR3 size: 16 residues. J gave up 4 bases and V 7 bases, and 12 bases lay outside the gene matches. CDR3: CASTQGQGLGGYGYTF. The CDR3 DNA is TGTGCCAGCACCCAGGGACAGGGGTTGGGTGGCTATGGCTACACCTTC.

The gene calls are TRBV18 and TRBJ1-1, with a possible D match to TRBD1 (6 bases). V was cut by 2 bases and J by 3 bases, with 22 bases left in between. CDR3 length: 18 residues. Germline V gene sequence: CDR1 KGHSH, CDR2 LQKENI. The CDR3 nucleotides read TGTGCCAGCTCACCAGACATGAGCGGGGGCGCCCCGGACACTGAAGCTTTCTTT. Translated, it gives CASSPDMSGGAPDTEAFF.

CDR3 region: CAWSADRNTEAFF. The CDR3 DNA is TGTGCCTGGAGTGCGGACAGGAACACTGAAGCTTTCTTT. The rearrangement joins TRBV30 to TRBJ1-1; D might be TRBD1 (6 bases). The germline CDR1 and CDR2 sequences are GTSNPN and SVGIG (reference sequence). This CDR3 spans 13 amino acids. The germline V and J ends were trimmed by 1 base and 1 base, with 7 bases remaining between them.

The rearrangement uses TRBV4-3 and TRBJ2-2; 11 bases fit TRBD1. CDR1 and CDR2 from the germline V gene are LGHNA and YSLEER. Trimming cost V 3 bases and J 6 bases; bases outside gene matches: 6. This CDR3 is built from 16 residues. CDR3 sequence reads: CASSQPPGQGAGELFF. In DNA, the CDR3 is TGCGCCAGCAGCCAGCCCCCGGGACAGGGGGCCGGGGAGCTGTTTTTT.

J is TRBJ1-1 and V is TRBV7-9; D unclear. V dropped 5 bases and J dropped 1 base, with 5 bases sitting between them. The CDR3 sequence is 12 residues long. The germline CDR1 and CDR2 sequences are SEHNR and FQNEAQ (reference sequence). The CDR3 DNA is TGTGCCAGCAGCCGCGCGAACACTGAAGCTTTCTTT. This translates into CASSRANTEAFF.

This rearrangement joins TRBV7-2 to TRBJ2-3; D not certain. Trimming cost V 1 base and J 2 bases, with 7 bases left between them. The V gene's germline CDR1 is SGHTA and CDR2 FQGNSA. The CDR3 has 14 amino acids. The CDR3 DNA reads TGTGCCAGCAGCTTAGACAGATTCACAGATACGCAGTATTTT. Its protein is CASSLDRFTDTQYF.

This rearrangement joins TRBV5-4 to TRBJ1-1, with D tentatively TRBD1 (6 bases). Trimming took off 0 bases at V and 0 bases at J, with 12 bases between the two ends. This CDR3 has 16 residues. Germline CDR1 reads SGHNT; CDR2 reads YYREEE (reference sequence). CDR3 residues: CASSLAGRGLNTEAFF. CDR3 nucleotide sequence: TGTGCCAGCAGCTTGGCGGGCAGGGGCCTGAACACTGAAGCTTTCTTT.

In its sample, this clone was seen once. The chain uses TRBV5-1 and TRBJ2-7; possible D gene TRBD1, 6 bases. The CDR3 contains 15 residues. Germline CDR1 reads SGHRS; CDR2 reads YFSETQ. The ends were cut back, 0 bases at V and 6 bases at J, with 16 bases in the middle. The CDR3 loop reads CASSLGGRGTLEQYF. The CDR3 coding sequence is TGCGCCAGCAGCTTGGGGGGCAGGGGCACCCTCGAGCAGTACTTC.

The V gene is TRBV28, the J gene TRBJ1-4; D might be TRBD1 (5 bases). Trimming left V 6 bases short and J 16 bases short, with 18 bases between. In germline, CDR1 is MDHEN, CDR2 SYDVKM. The CDR3 length is 12 residues. The CDR3 here is CASSSLEGRPFF. The DNA of the CDR3 is TGTGCCAGCAGCTCCCTGGAGGGGAGACCGTTTTTT.

This clone was observed once. The V and J genes are TRBV6-5 and TRBJ1-4; 7 positions agree with TRBD1. Germline lookup yields CDR1 MNHEY and CDR2 SVGAGI. The junction had 7 bases not matched to a gene; V was cut back by 2 bases and J by 4 bases. The length of the CDR3 is 16 residues. The CDR3 is CASSYGGAGGNEKLFF. DNA of the CDR3: TGTGCCAGCAGTTACGGTGGGGCAGGGGGTAATGAAAAACTGTTTTTT.

The chain links TRBV11-2 to TRBJ2-3; D may be TRBD2 (6 bases). The germline CDR1 and CDR2 sequences are SGHAT and FQNNGV. Trimming pared 3 bases from V and 0 bases from J, leaving 10 bases between. The CDR3 is 15 residues long. The DNA for the CDR3 is TGTGCCAGCAGCTTTCAGCGGGCAAGCACAGATACGCAGTATTTT. It yields the protein CASSFQRASTDTQYF.

The rearrangement joins TRBV27 to TRBJ1-5, with TRBD1 matching 11 bases. Unmatched junction bases numbered 13, after V lost 5 bases and J lost 7 bases. CDR3 length: 17 amino acids. Germline V gives CDR1 MNHEY, CDR2 SMNVEV (reference sequence). As DNA, the CDR3 is TGTGCCAGCAGTCCGACTAGGGGACAGGGGGGACGACAGCCCCAGCATTTT. It is translated as CASSPTRGQGGRQPQHF.

This chain connects TRBV6-1 to TRBJ1-1, with D uncertain. Trimming took 2 bases from V and 3 from J, leaving 10 bases between them. From germline, CDR1 is MNHNS and CDR2 SASEGT. The CDR3 runs to 14 residues. CDR3: CASSEMQVYTEAFF. For the CDR3, the DNA is TGTGCCAGCAGTGAAATGCAGGTGTACACTGAAGCTTTCTTT.

J is TRBJ1-4 and V is TRBV18, with TRBD1 as a possible D gene (5 bases). The CDR3 runs to 15 residues. The V end was cut by 0 bases, the J end by 7 bases, with 12 bases between. Germline CDR1 is KGHSH and CDR2 is LQKENI. In DNA form, the CDR3 reads TGTGCCAGCTCACCACCGGGGAGGGGAGGTGAAAAACTGTTTTTT. It is translated as CASSPPGRGGEKLFF.

This chain joins TRBV7-3 and TRBJ1-1; possible D gene TRBD1, 5 bases. This CDR3 has 15 amino acids. Between the trimmed V and J ends, which lost 2 bases and 3 bases, there was a span of 13 bases. Germline V gene sequence: CDR1 SGHTA, CDR2 FQGTGA. CDR3 protein: CASSLQGREDTEAFF. The DNA for the CDR3 is TGTGCCAGCAGCTTACAGGGAAGGGAGGACACTGAAGCTTTCTTT.